The 27 T cell receptor beta chains given below trace back to one sample, sequenced in a study of technical replicates of blood from a handful of donors. Some clones are missing from TCRdb's copy, which holds only in-frame ones; the method was immunoSEQ multiplex PCR. This table holds roughly 80,000 clones, roughly 94% found once. Material for sequencing was T cells isolated from PBMCs. Receptors were obtained from a human donor in good health.

The V gene is TRBV7-2, the J gene TRBJ2-2; weak D call: TRBD1 (5 bases). CDR1 is SGHTA and CDR2 is FQGNSA in the germline V gene. Trimming left V 5 bases short and J 4 bases short, with 20 bases between. The CDR3 totals 17 residues. The CDR3 coding sequence is TGTGCCAGCAGCCTAGGGTCGTGGGGCTTGAGCACCGGGGAGCTGTTTTTT. This sequence encodes CASSLGSWGLSTGELFF.

The J gene is TRBJ1-5, the V gene TRBV5-5; D is ambiguous. The CDR3 consists of 12 residues. V lost 3 bases to trimming and J lost 6 bases, with 7 bases between them. Germline lookup yields CDR1 SGHKS and CDR2 YYEKEE (reference sequence). The CDR3 loop reads CASSSGSQPQHF. The CDR3 coding sequence is TGTGCCAGCAGCTCCGGGAGTCAGCCCCAGCATTTT.

In nucleotides, the CDR3 is TGTGCCAGTAGCGGACAGGGGATAAAGGAAAAACTGTTTTTT. Its protein product is CASSGQGIKEKLFF. This chain uses TRBV19 with TRBJ1-4; 9 positions match TRBD1. With V trimmed by 6 bases and J by 8 bases, 7 bases remained unmatched. The CDR3 covers 14 residues. CDR1 LNHDA and CDR2 SQIVND come from the germline V gene (reference sequence).

The chain carries TRBV7-9 and TRBJ1-1; the match to TRBD1 covers 9 bases. The CDR3 is 14 amino acids. The germline V gene encodes CDR1 SEHNR and CDR2 FQNEAQ (reference sequence). V was clipped by 4 bases and J by 5 bases; unmatched bases: 5. The CDR3 region has the DNA TGTGCCAGCAGCTGGACAGGGGCTGGGACTGAAGCTTTCTTT. Its protein is CASSWTGAGTEAFF.

J is TRBJ2-7 and V is TRBV28, with D hard to call. Germline assignment: CDR1 MDHEN and CDR2 SYDVKM. The V end was cut by 2 bases, the J end by 3 bases, with 8 bases between. The CDR3 sequence is 13 residues long. Written as DNA, the CDR3 is TGTGCCAGCAGTTTAAGGCAGCGCTACGAGCAGTACTTC. Translated: CASSLRQRYEQYF.

The chain couples TRBV12-5 to TRBJ2-7; the match to TRBD1 covers 10 bases. CDR1 and CDR2 (germline): LGHNT, FRNRAP. V trimming: 3 bases; J trimming: 3 bases; junction bases outside the gene matches: 2. The CDR3 extends over 14 amino acids. The CDR3 region has the DNA TGTGCTAGTGGTTTAGGGGACAGGGGCTACGAGCAGTACTTC. The encoded protein is CASGLGDRGYEQYF.

The rearrangement links TRBV6-6 to TRBJ2-7; D perhaps matches TRBD1 (6 bases). This CDR3 comprises 13 residues. Trimming pared 6 bases from V and 3 bases from J, leaving 12 bases between. Germline-derived CDR1 and CDR2 are MNHNY and SVGAGI (reference sequence). Here the CDR3 DNA reads TGTGCCAGCAGAGGAGGACAGAACTACGAGCAGTACTTC. This encodes CASRGGQNYEQYF.

The chain uses TRBV4-1 and TRBJ2-7; TRBD1 aligns across 8 bases. Germline V gene data show CDR1 as MGHRA and CDR2 as YSYEKL. V dropped 1 base and J dropped 4; count of bases not matched to a gene: 3. The CDR3 has 14 residues. Here the CDR3 reads CASSQVTGGYEQYF. CDR3 in DNA: TGCGCCAGCAGCCAAGTTACAGGGGGGTACGAGCAGTACTTC.

This chain joins TRBV27 and TRBJ1-4, with no clear D. The length of the CDR3 is 16 residues. V gave up 3 bases and J gave up 7 bases, with 18 bases separating them. Germline lookup yields CDR1 MNHEY and CDR2 SMNVEV (reference sequence). The CDR3 loop is CASSLQRAALGEKLFF. DNA of the CDR3: TGTGCCAGCAGTTTGCAGCGGGCGGCCCTAGGTGAAAAACTGTTTTTT.

The genes are TRBV19 and TRBJ1-4, with 12 bases identical to TRBD1. Germline loops: CDR1 LNHDA, CDR2 SQIVND (reference sequence). The CDR3 extends over 16 amino acids. J was trimmed by 5 bases and V by 8 bases; bases with no gene match: 9. The CDR3 DNA sequence: TGTGCCAGTTTCCACGGGACAGGGGGCCGGAATGAAAAACTGTTTTTT. This sequence encodes CASFHGTGGRNEKLFF.

This chain uses TRBV7-2 with TRBJ1-1; 9 positions match TRBD1. The length of the CDR3 is 13 residues. V lost 5 bases, J lost 5 bases, and 3 bases stayed unmatched. Germline V gene lookup returns CDR1 SGHTA and CDR2 FQGNSA. The CDR3 coding sequence is TGTGCCAGCAGCGACAGGGGGGGGACTGAAGCTTTCTTT. It codes for CASSDRGGTEAFF.

Here the CDR3 DNA reads TGTGCCAGCATCCCGAGAAGCTCCTACGAGCAGTACTTC. Translating gives CASIPRSSYEQYF. This chain connects TRBV7-9 to TRBJ2-7, with unresolved D. Germline V gene lookup returns CDR1 SEHNR and CDR2 FQNEAQ (reference sequence). This CDR3 comprises 13 residues. Trimming pared 7 bases from V and 0 bases from J, leaving 10 bases between. The whole variable domain, filled in from reference TRBV7-9 and TRBJ2-7, reads DTGVSQNPRHKITKRGQNVTFRCDPISEHNRLYWYRQTLGQGPEFLTYFQNEAQLEKSRLLSDRFSAERPKGSFSTLEIQRTEQGDSAMYLCASIPRSSYEQYFGPGTRLTVT.

This chain joins TRBV4-3 and TRBJ2-1; 9 nucleotides agree with TRBD1. CDR1 and CDR2 from the germline V gene are LGHNA and YSLEER. The length of the CDR3 is 13 residues. J lost 8 bases, V lost 3 bases, and 2 bases had no gene match. The CDR3 spells CASSQGQGYEQFF. In DNA form, the CDR3 reads TGCGCCAGCAGCCAGGGACAGGGATATGAGCAGTTCTTC.

In this sample, this clone turned up once. The CDR3 DNA is TGCGCCAGCAGTGGGGGGGGCCCAACTAGCGGGCCTACCTACGAGCAGTACTTC. This sequence encodes CASSGGGPTSGPTYEQYF. The genes are TRBV10-1 and TRBJ2-7; 9 nucleotides match TRBD2. The CDR3 has 18 residues. Unmatched junction bases numbered 15, after V lost 4 bases and J lost 2 bases. Germline V gene sequence: CDR1 WNHNN, CDR2 SYGVQD (reference sequence).

V is TRBV25-1 and J is TRBJ2-7; D uncertain. The CDR3 has 12 amino acids. Per the germline V gene, CDR1 is MGHDK and CDR2 is SYGVNS. Trimming removed 4 bases at V and 1 base at J, with 5 bases between. The CDR3 nucleotides read TGTGCCAGCAGTGTACAGTCCTACGAGCAGTACTTC. Protein sequence: CASSVQSYEQYF.

J is TRBJ1-5 and V is TRBV27; D may be TRBD1 (5 bases). The CDR3 is 17 residues long. V gave up 5 bases and J gave up 3 bases, with 20 bases separating them. The germline V gene has CDR1 MNHEY and CDR2 SMNVEV (reference sequence). The CDR3 loop is CASSTIIRGGVNQPQHF. The CDR3, as DNA: TGTGCCAGCAGTACCATAATAAGGGGCGGCGTCAATCAGCCCCAGCATTTT.

Note on this clone: Germline is not matched at one junction end, which may reflect a read error. The chain employs TRBV19 and TRBJ1-2; D is undetermined. Germline CDR1 LNHDA, CDR2 SQIVND (reference sequence). This CDR3 has 10 residues. The CDR3, as DNA: TGTGCCAGTAGTAGTGGAACAGATTTCTTC. As protein: CASSSGTDFF.

The gene calls are TRBV2 and TRBJ1-2, with TRBD1 matching 10 bases. Germline lookup yields CDR1 SNHLY and CDR2 FYNNEI. The CDR3 is made up of 17 amino acids. With 3 bases clipped from V and 4 bases from J, the junction kept 11 bases outside the gene matches. The CDR3 loop is CASSDLGTGVGPYGYTF. The CDR3 DNA reads TGTGCCAGCAGTGACTTGGGGACAGGGGTTGGGCCCTATGGCTACACCTTC. Full variable domain (rest looked up from reference TRBV2 and TRBJ1-2): EPEVTQTPSHQVTQMGQEVILRCVPISNHLYFYWYRQILGQKVEFLVSFYNNEISEKSEIFDDQFSVERPDGSNFTLKIRSTKLEDSAMYFCASSDLGTGVGPYGYTFGSGTRLTVV.

The chain couples TRBV7-3 to TRBJ2-7; 9 nucleotides align to TRBD2. V shed 3 bases and J 2 bases; nucleotides not matched to a gene: 5. Germline lookup yields CDR1 SGHTA and CDR2 FQGTGA. The CDR3 has 15 residues. The CDR3 coding sequence is TGTGCCAGCAGCTTGGATAGCGGGAGAGCCTACGAGCAGTACTTC. This sequence encodes CASSLDSGRAYEQYF.

With respect to this clone: Possible read error: a much larger clone is one base away. Other DNA sequences in the sample encode the same CDR3. The V and J genes are TRBV7-3 and TRBJ1-1, with D possibly TRBD1 on 6 matching bases. Germline V gene sequence: CDR1 SGHTA, CDR2 FQGTGA. Trimming stripped 3 bases from V and 1 base from J, with 6 bases between. This CDR3 region has 13 residues. CDR3 protein: CASSLDRNTEAFF. CDR3 DNA sequence: TGTGCCAGCAGCTTGGACAGGAACACTGAAGCTTTCTTT.

This sequence joins TRBV28 and TRBJ1-1; 9 nucleotides match TRBD1. The J segment lost 10 bases and the V segment lost 6 bases, leaving 9 bases of the junction unmatched. Germline V gene sequence: CDR1 MDHEN, CDR2 SYDVKM. The CDR3 covers 13 residues. The chain's CDR3 is CASSKNRGRAAFF. CDR3 bases: TGTGCCAGCAGCAAAAACAGGGGGCGCGCAGCTTTCTTT. The full variable domain, rest sourced from reference TRBV28 and TRBJ1-1, is DVKVTQSSRYLVKRTGEKVFLECVQDMDHENMFWYRQDPGLGLRLIYFSYDVKMKEKGDIPEGYSVSREKKERFSLILESASTNQTSMYLCASSKNRGRAAFFGQGTRLTVV.

V usage is TRBV28 and J usage is TRBJ1-1; 7 positions match TRBD1. Germline trimming cut 2 bases from V and 5 bases from J; bases unmatched to any gene: 8. From germline, CDR1 is MDHEN and CDR2 SYDVKM. The CDR3 sequence is 15 residues long. The CDR3 sequence: CASSLPNQQGTEAFF. DNA of the CDR3: TGTGCCAGCAGTTTACCTAATCAACAGGGGACTGAAGCTTTCTTT.

The chain employs TRBV18 and TRBJ2-6, with D maybe TRBD1 (6 bases). The CDR3 covers 15 residues. Deletions cut 5 bases from V and 4 bases from J, with 12 bases between. From germline, CDR1 is KGHSH and CDR2 LQKENI. CDR3 nucleotide sequence: TGTGCCAGCTCAGCAACAGGGCCCGGGGCCAACGTCCTGACTTTC. Its protein product is CASSATGPGANVLTF.

To note about this clone: Within the sample, other DNA sequences also encode this same CDR3. V and J are TRBV5-1 and TRBJ1-2; TRBD1 matches 7 bases. The CDR3 runs 14 residues. The J segment lost 0 bases and the V segment lost 3 bases, leaving 2 bases of the junction unmatched. The V gene's germline CDR1 is SGHRS and CDR2 YFSETQ. The CDR3 DNA reads TGCGCCAGCAGCTCTGGGACAGCTAACTATGGCTACACCTTC. Amino acids: CASSSGTANYGYTF.

CDR3 sequence reads: CATSTDRTGRDEQYF. Written as DNA, the CDR3 is TGTGCCACCAGCACCGACCGGACAGGGAGAGACGAGCAGTACTTC. The V call is TRBV15, the J call TRBJ2-7; TRBD1 matches 8 bases. Germline V lookup: CDR1 LNHNV, CDR2 YYDKDF (reference sequence). This CDR3 is 15 amino acids long. Trimming at V came to 4 bases and at J to 5 bases, leaving 10 bases not matched to a gene.

The chain joins TRBV19 to TRBJ1-2; D uncertain. Trimming shortened V by 7 bases and J by 4 bases, and 10 bases separated the two germline ends. The CDR3 runs to 12 residues. In germline, CDR1 is LNHDA, CDR2 SQIVND (reference sequence). CDR3 sequence: CASTPEGYGYTF. The CDR3 DNA reads TGTGCCAGTACTCCCGAGGGCTATGGCTACACCTTC.

This clone was seen a single time. V is TRBV25-1 and J is TRBJ2-1, with D possibly being TRBD2 (6 bases). Trimming took 3 bases from V and 1 from J, leaving 13 bases between them. The CDR3 loop spans 16 amino acids. The germline gives CDR1 MGHDK, CDR2 SYGVNS. The CDR3 DNA reads TGTGCCAGCAGTGAGATCCTAGCGTCTTCCTACAATGAGCAGTTCTTC. Protein product: CASSEILASSYNEQFF.